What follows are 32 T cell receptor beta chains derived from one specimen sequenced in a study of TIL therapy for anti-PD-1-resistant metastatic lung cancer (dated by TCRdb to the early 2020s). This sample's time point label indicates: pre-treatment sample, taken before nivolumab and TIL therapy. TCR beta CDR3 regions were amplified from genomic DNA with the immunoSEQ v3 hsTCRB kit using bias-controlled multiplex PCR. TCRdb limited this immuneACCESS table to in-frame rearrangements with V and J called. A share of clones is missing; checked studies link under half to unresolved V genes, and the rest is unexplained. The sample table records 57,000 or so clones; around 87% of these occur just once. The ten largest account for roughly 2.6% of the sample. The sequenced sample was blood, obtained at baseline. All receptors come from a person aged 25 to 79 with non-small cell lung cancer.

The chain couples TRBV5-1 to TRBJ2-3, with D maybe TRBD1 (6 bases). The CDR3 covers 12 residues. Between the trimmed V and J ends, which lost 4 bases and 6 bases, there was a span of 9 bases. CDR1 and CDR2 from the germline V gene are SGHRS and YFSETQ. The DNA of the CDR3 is TGCGCCAGCAGCCTCCAGGGGGATACGCAGTATTTT. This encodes CASSLQGDTQYF.

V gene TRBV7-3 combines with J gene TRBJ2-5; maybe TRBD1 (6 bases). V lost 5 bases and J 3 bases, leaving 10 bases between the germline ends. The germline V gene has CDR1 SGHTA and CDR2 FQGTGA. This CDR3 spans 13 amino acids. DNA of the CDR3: TGTGCCAGCAGCATTCACAGGGAAGAGACCCAGTACTTC. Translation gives CASSIHREETQYF.

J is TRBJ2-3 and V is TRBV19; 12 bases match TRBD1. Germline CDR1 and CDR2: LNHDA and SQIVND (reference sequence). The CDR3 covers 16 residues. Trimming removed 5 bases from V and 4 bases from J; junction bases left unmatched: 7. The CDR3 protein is CASSVAGTGGSDTQYF. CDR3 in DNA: TGTGCCAGTAGTGTCGCCGGGACAGGGGGCTCAGATACGCAGTATTTT.

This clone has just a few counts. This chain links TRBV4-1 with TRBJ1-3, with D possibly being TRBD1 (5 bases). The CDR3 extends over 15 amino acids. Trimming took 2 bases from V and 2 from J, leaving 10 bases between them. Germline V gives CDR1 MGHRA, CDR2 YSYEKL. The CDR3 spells CASSQSPGPGNTIYF. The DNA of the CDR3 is TGCGCCAGCAGCCAAAGTCCAGGGCCTGGAAACACCATATATTTT.

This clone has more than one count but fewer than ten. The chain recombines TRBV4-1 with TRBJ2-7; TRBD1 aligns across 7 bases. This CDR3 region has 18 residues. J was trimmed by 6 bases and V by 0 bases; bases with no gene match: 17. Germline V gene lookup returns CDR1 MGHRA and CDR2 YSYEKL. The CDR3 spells CASSQETGVSFGEAEQYF. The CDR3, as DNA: TGCGCCAGCAGCCAAGAAACAGGGGTAAGCTTTGGTGAGGCCGAGCAGTACTTC.

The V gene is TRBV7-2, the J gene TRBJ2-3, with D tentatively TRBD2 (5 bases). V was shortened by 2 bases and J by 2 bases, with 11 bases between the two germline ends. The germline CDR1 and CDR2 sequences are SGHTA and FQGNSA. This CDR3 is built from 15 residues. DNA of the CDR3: TGTGCCAGCAGCTTAACGGACGGGGTCACAGATACGCAGTATTTT. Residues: CASSLTDGVTDTQYF.

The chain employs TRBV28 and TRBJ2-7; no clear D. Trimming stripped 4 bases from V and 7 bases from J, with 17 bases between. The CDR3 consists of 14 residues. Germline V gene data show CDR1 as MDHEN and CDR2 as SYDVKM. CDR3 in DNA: TGTGCCAGCAGTTCCCCTCTAGGGTTTGGTGAGCAGTACTTC. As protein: CASSSPLGFGEQYF.

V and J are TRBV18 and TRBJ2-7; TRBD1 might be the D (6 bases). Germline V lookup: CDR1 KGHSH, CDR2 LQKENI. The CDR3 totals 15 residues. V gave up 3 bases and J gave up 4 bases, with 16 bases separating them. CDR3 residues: CASSPKSAGTYEQYF. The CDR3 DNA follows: TGTGCCAGCTCACCCAAATCGGCAGGGACATACGAGCAGTACTTC.

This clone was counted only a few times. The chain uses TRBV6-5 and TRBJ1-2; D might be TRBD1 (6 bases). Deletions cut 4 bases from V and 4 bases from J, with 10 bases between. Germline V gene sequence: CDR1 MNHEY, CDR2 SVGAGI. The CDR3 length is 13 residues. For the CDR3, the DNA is TGTGCCAGCAGTTTACAGGGCGGCTATGGCTACACCTTC. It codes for CASSLQGGYGYTF.

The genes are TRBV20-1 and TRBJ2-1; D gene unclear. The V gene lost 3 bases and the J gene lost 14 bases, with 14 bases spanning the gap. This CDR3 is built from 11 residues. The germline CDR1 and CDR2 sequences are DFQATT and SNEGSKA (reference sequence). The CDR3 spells CSASFSQVEFF. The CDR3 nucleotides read TGCAGTGCTAGTTTTAGCCAGGTTGAGTTCTTC.

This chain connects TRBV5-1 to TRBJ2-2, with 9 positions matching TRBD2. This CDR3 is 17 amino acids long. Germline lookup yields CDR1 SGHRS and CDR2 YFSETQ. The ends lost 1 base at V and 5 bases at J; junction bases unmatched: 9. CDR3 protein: CASSLTRLAEGTGELFF. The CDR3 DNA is TGCGCCAGCAGCTTGACCAGACTAGCGGAGGGGACCGGGGAGCTGTTTTTT.

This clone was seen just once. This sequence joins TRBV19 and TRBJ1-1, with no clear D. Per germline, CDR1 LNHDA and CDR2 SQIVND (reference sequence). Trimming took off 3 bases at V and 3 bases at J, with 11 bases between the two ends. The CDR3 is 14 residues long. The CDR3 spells CASSIQAWDTEAFF. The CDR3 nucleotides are TGTGCCAGTAGTATCCAGGCTTGGGACACTGAAGCTTTCTTT.

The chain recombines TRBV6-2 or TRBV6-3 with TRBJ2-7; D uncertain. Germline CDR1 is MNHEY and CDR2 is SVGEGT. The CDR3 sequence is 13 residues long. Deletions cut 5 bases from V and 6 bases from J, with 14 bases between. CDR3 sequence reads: CASSPGPWFEQYF. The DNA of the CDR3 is TGTGCCAGCAGTCCCGGGCCTTGGTTCGAGCAGTACTTC.

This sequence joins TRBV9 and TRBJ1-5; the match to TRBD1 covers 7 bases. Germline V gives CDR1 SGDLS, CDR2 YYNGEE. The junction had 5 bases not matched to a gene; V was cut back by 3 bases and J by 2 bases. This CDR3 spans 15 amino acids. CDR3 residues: CASSGGTGGNQPQHF. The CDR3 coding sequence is TGTGCCAGCAGCGGGGGCACAGGGGGCAATCAGCCCCAGCATTTT.

The CDR3 here is CASRVTGSDQPQHF. The DNA of the CDR3 is TGTGCCAGCAGGGTGACAGGGTCCGATCAGCCCCAGCATTTT. The chain recombines TRBV28 with TRBJ1-5; TRBD1 matches 7 bases. The ends lost 6 bases at V and 5 bases at J; junction bases unmatched: 7. The CDR3 totals 14 residues. CDR1 is MDHEN and CDR2 is SYDVKM in the germline V gene. Supplemented by reference TRBV28 and TRBJ1-5, the full variable domain reads DVKVTQSSRYLVKRTGEKVFLECVQDMDHENMFWYRQDPGLGLRLIYFSYDVKMKEKGDIPEGYSVSREKKERFSLILESASTNQTSMYLCASRVTGSDQPQHFGDGTRLSIL.

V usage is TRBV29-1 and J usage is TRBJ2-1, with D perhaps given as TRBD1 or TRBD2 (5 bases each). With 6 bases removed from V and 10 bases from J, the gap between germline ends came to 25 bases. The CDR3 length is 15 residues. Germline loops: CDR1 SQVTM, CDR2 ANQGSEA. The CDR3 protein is CSVTAGTPGLGEQFF. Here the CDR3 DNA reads TGCAGCGTAACTGCCGGGACCCCCGGGTTAGGGGAGCAGTTCTTC.

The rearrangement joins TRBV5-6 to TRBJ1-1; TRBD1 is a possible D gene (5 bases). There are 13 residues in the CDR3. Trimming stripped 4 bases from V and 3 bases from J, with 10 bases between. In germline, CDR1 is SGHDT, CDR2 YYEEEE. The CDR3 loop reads CASSGGDHTEAFF. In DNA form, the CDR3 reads TGTGCCAGCAGCGGGGGAGACCACACTGAAGCTTTCTTT. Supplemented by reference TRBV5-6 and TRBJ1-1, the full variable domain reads DAGVTQSPTHLIKTRGQQVTLRCSPKSGHDTVSWYQQALGQGPQFIFQYYEEEERQRGNFPDRFSGHQFPNYSSELNVNALLLGDSALYLCASSGGDHTEAFFGQGTRLTVV.

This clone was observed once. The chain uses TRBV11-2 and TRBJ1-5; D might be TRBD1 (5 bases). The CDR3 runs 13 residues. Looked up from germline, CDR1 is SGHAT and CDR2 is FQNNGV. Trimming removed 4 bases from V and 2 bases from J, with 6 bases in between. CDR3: CASSSQGNQPQHF. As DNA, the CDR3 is TGTGCCAGCAGCTCACAGGGCAATCAGCCCCAGCATTTT. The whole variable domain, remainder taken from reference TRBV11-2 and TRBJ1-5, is EAGVAQSPRYKIIEKRQSVAFWCNPISGHATLYWYQQILGQGPKLLIQFQNNGVVDDSQLPKDRFSAERLKGVDSTLKIQPAKLEDSAVYLCASSSQGNQPQHFGDGTRLSIL.

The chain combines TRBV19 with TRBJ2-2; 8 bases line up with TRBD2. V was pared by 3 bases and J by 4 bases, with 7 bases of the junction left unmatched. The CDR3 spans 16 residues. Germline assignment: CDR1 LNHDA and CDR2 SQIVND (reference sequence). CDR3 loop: CASSIPGGAGTGELFF. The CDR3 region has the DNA TGTGCCAGTAGTATCCCCGGGGGGGCTGGCACCGGGGAGCTGTTTTTT.

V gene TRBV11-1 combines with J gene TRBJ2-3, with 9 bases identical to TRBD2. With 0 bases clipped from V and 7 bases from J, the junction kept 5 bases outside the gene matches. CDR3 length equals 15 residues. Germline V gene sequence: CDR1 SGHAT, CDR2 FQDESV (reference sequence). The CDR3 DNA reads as TGTGCCAGCAGCTTAGCCAGCGGGGGGCCTAATACGCAGTATTTT. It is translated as CASSLASGGPNTQYF.

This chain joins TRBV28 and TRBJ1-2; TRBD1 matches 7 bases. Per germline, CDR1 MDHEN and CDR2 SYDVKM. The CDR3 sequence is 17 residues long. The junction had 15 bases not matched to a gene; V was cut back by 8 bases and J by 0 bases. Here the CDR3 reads CASGEYGRQGTNYGYTF. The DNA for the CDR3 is TGTGCCAGCGGGGAATATGGGCGACAGGGAACTAACTATGGCTACACCTTC.

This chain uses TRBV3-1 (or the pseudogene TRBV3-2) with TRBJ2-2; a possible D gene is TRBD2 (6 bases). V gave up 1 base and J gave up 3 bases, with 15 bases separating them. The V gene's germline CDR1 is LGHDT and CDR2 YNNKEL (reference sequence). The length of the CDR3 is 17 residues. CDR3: CASSQVLAGYHTGELFF. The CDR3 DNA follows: TGTGCCAGCAGCCAAGTTCTGGCGGGGTATCACACCGGGGAGCTGTTTTTT.

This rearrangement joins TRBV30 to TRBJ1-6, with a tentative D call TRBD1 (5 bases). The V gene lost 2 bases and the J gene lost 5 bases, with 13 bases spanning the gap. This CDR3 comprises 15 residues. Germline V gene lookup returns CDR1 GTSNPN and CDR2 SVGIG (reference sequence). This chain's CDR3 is CAWSQGRANNSPLHF. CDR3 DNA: TGTGCCTGGAGTCAGGGTCGGGCGAATAATTCACCCCTCCACTTT.

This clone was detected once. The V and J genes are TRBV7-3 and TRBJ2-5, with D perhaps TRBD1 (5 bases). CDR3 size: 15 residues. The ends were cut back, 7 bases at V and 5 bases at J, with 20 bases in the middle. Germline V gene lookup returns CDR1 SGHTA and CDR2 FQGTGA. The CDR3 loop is CASTPQGLFEETQYF. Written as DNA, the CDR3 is TGTGCCAGCACCCCCCAGGGTTTATTCGAGGAGACCCAGTACTTC.

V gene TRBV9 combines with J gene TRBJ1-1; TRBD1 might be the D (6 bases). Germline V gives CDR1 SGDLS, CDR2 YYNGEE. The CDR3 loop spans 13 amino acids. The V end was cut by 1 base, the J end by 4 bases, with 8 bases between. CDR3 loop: CASSVQGGTEAFF. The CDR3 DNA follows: TGTGCCAGCAGCGTACAAGGGGGCACTGAAGCTTTCTTT.

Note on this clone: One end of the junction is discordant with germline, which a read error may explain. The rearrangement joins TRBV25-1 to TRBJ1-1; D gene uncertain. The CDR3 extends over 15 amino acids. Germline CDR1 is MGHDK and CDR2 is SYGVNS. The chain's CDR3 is CASSEYSRANSEAFF. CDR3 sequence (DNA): TGTGCCAGCAGTGAATATTCTAGGGCTAACAGTGAAGCTTTCTTT.

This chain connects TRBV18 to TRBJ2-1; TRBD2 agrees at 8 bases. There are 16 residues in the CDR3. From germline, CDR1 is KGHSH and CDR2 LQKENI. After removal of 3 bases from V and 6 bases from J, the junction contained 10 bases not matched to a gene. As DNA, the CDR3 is TGTGCCAGCTCACCGATTTGGCTAGCGGGTCGCAATGAGCAGTTCTTC. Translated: CASSPIWLAGRNEQFF.

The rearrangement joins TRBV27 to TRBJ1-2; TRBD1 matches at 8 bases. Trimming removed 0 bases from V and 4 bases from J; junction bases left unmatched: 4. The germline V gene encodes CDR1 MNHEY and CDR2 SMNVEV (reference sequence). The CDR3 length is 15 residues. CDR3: CASSLSSQGGYGYTF. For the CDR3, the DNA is TGTGCCAGCAGTTTATCCTCACAGGGGGGCTATGGCTACACCTTC.

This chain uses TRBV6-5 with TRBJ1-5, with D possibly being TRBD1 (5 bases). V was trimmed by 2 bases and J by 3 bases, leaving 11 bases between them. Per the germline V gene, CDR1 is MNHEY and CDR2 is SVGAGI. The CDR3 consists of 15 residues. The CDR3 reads CASSYGGAPNQPQHF. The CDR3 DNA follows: TGTGCCAGCAGTTACGGAGGGGCGCCCAATCAGCCCCAGCATTTT.

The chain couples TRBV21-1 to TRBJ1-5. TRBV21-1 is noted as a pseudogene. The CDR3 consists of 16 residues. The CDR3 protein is CASNKEPGLGNQPQHF. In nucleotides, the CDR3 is TGTGCCAGCAACAAGGAGCCGGGCTTGGGCAATCAGCCCCAGCATTTT.

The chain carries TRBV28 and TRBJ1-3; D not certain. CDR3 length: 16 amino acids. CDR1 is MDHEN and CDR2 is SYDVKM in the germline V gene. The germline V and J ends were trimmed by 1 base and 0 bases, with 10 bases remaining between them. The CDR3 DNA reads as TGTGCCAGCAGTTTATTGCCCAAGAGCTCTGGAAACACCATATATTTT. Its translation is CASSLLPKSSGNTIYF.

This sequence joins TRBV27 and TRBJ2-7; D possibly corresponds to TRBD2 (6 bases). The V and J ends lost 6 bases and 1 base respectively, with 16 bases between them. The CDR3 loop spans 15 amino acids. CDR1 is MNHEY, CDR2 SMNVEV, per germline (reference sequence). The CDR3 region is CASRLGGTFSYEQYF. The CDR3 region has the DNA TGTGCCAGCAGGCTAGGTGGGACTTTTTCCTACGAGCAGTACTTC.